This T cell receptor beta chain is drawn from a study of a mutant IDH1 vaccine in newly diagnosed glioma. Study background: Averaging around 42 years of age, treated patients were about 60% male and around 40% female. Every participant had undergone radiotherapy, temozolomide, or both before, and most underwent both.

Sample time point: baseline, week 1 (first vaccination visit). The treatment was: pre-vaccination baseline after standard-of-care therapy. Assay: immunoSEQ multiplex PCR; the TCRdb copy retains only in-frame clones and omits some. The data show tens of thousands of clones, roughly 88% seen once. Whole-study results and caveats: Evidence of vaccine-induced immune responses was documented in approximately 93% of patients. Alterations occurring in top peripheral T cell clonotypes seemed unrelated to pseudoprogression.

Notes on this clone: Its antigen is still unknown.

The source of this sequence is a man between 35 and 55 years old with glioma. Sequences were derived from PBMCs, sampled from a glioma patient treated with radiotherapy, temozolomide or both.

CDR3 amino acids: CASSQGGTIRHEQFF. DNA of the CDR3: TGCGCCAGCAGCCAAGGGGGGACTATCCGCCATGAGCAGTTCTTC. V and J are TRBV4-3 and TRBJ2-1; TRBD2 agrees at 7 bases. The germline V gene encodes CDR1 LGHNA and CDR2 YSLEER. V lost 1 base to trimming and J lost 8 bases; unmatched junction nucleotides: 8. This CDR3 has 15 residues.